Described below is a single T cell receptor beta chain sequence and its context. This specimen belongs to a study of identical twins. TCRdb reprocessed the 5' RACE reads via MiXCR and lists one record per CDR3 protein. The sample lists hundreds of thousands of distinct CDR3 sequences, over 5% occurring once. Everyone who gave samples was a healthy Caucasian. The sample comprised naive T cells sorted from blood. The sequence derives from a man younger than 30 in good health.

CDR3 in amino acids: CASTMTSSAKNIQYF. CDR3 DNA: TGTGCCAGCACCATGACTTCATCAGCCAAAAACATTCAGTACTTC. J is TRBJ2-4 and V is TRBV2, with D hard to call. This CDR3 has 15 residues. CDR1 and CDR2 (germline): SNHLY, FYNNEI. Between the trimmed V and J ends, which lost 7 bases and 0 bases, there was a span of 13 bases.